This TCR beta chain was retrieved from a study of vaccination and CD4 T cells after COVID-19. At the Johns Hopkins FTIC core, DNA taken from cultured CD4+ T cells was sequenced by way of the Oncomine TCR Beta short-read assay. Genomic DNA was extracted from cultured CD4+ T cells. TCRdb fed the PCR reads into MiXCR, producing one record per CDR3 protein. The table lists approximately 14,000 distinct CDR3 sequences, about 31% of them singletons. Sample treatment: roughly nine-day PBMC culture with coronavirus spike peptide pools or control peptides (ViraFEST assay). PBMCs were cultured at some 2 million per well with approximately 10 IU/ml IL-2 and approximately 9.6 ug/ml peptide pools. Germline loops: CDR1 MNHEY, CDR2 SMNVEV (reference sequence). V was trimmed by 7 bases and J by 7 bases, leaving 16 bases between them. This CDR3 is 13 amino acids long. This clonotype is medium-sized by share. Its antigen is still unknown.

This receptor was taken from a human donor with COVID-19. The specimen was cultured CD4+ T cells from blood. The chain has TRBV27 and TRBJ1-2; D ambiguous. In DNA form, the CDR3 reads TGTGCCAGCACCTCACTCACGGGTGCTGGCTACACCTTC. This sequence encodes CASTSLTGAGYTF.